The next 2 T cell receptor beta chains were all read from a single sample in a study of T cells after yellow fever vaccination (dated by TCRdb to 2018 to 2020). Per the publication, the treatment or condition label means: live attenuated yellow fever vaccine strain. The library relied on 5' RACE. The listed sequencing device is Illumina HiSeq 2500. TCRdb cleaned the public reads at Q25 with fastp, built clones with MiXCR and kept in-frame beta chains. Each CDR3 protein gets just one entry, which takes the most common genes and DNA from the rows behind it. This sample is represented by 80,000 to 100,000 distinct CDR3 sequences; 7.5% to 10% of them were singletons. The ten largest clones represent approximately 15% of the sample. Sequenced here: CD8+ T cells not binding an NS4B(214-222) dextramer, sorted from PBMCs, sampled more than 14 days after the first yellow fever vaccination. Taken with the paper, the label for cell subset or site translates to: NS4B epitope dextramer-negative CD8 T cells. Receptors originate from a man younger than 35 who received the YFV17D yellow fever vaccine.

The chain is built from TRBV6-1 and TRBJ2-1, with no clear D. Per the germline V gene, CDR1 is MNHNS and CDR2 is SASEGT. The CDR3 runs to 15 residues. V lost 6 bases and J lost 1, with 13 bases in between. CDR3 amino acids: CASSPRGVSYNEQFF. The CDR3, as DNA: TGTGCCAGCAGCCCCCGTGGGGTATCCTACAATGAGCAGTTCTTC.

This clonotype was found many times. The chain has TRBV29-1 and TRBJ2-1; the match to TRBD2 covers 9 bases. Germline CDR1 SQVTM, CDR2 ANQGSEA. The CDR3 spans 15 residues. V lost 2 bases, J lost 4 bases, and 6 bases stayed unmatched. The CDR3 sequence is CSVERASGAYNEQFF. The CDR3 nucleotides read TGCAGCGTTGAAAGAGCTAGCGGGGCGTACAATGAGCAGTTCTTC.